This T cell receptor (beta chain) is drawn from a study of blood T cell repertoires in COVID-19. Study at large: The United States, Italy and Spain supplied acute and convalescent COVID-19 samples. Sources were T cells, B-cell-depleted T cells, or PBMCs; the material itself was cDNA or gDNA.

Details on this clone: Its ends do not fully match the called genes, so a read error is possible.

Looked up from germline, CDR1 is MNHEY and CDR2 is SMNVEV (reference sequence). The length of the CDR3 is 15 residues. Per the original methods: Nucleated cell number was recorded as an estimate derived from reference gene primer amplification. Sequenced by immunoSEQ multiplex PCR; TCRdb stores in-frame clones only, minus some. V and J calls and clone size follow that table, whereas D and trimming were derived from the DNA. The table has some 100,000 clones, around 89% seen once; the top ten hold around 1.1%. The chain employs TRBV27 and TRBJ2-3; the match to TRBD2 covers 8 bases. This TCR came from a human donor in a cohort sampled during active COVID-19. Source material: peripheral blood. CDR3 sequence reads: CASSFERGSRDTQYF. Written as DNA, the CDR3 is TGTGCCAGCAGTTTCGAGCGGGGGAGCAGAGATACGCAGTATTTT.